The 10 T cell receptor beta chains reported below all come from one sample, sequenced in a study of identical twins. From the 5' RACE reads, TCRdb called clonotypes with MiXCR, one entry per CDR3 protein. The sample records about 690,000 distinct CDR3 sequences, approximately 21% being singletons. This sample was also put to use in a study of T cells expressing NK-cell markers.

Sequencing input: PBMCs. These receptors came from a woman aged 18 to 35 in good health.

In this sample, this clonotype turned up a few times. The rearrangement joins TRBV5-1 to TRBJ1-1, with unresolved D. CDR1 and CDR2 (germline): SGHRS, YFSETQ. The CDR3 runs to 13 residues. With 6 bases removed from V and 0 bases from J, the gap between germline ends came to 9 bases. CDR3 sequence: CASKEPMNTEAFF. DNA for the CDR3: TGCGCCAGCAAAGAACCGATGAACACTGAAGCTTTCTTT.

This sequence joins TRBV2 and TRBJ2-2; D may match TRBD1 or TRBD2 (5 bases each). The CDR3 runs to 14 residues. V was pared by 3 bases and J by 4 bases, with 9 bases between. CDR1 and CDR2 (germline): SNHLY, FYNNEI. CDR3 DNA: TGTGCCAGCAGTGACAGGGACGGCACCGGGGAGCTGTTTTTT. Amino acid sequence: CASSDRDGTGELFF.

This clonotype came up once. A read error may produce the germline difference seen at one junction end. The chain employs TRBV11-3 and TRBJ2-3; D is perhaps TRBD2 (5 bases). The CDR3 contains 14 residues. From germline, CDR1 is SGHNT and CDR2 YENEEA. The CDR3 here is CASKRAGGTDTQYF. CDR3 DNA: TGTGCAAGCAAGAGGGCGGGCGGCACAGATACGCAGTATTTT.

The V gene is TRBV5-1, the J gene TRBJ2-5; weak D call: TRBD1 (5 bases). This CDR3 region has 14 residues. Germline-derived CDR1 and CDR2 are SGHRS and YFSETQ. V dropped 1 base and J dropped 1 base, with 8 bases sitting between them. The CDR3 region has the DNA TGCGCCAGCAGCTTGCAAAGGGGCCAAGAGACCCAGTACTTC. Encoded protein: CASSLQRGQETQYF.

Only a few counts were recorded for this clonotype. This chain joins TRBV7-3 and TRBJ2-3; D might be TRBD2 (5 bases). CDR1 SGHTA and CDR2 FQGTGA come from the germline V gene. CDR3 size: 14 residues. V was cut by 5 bases and J by 7 bases, with 16 bases left in between. The CDR3 reads CASSQGTGSHTQYF. CDR3 sequence (DNA): TGTGCCAGCAGCCAAGGCACGGGGTCTCATACGCAGTATTTT.

The V gene is TRBV20-1, the J gene TRBJ2-2; TRBD1 is a possible D gene (6 bases). V lost 6 bases and J lost 0, with 14 bases in between. CDR3 length: 15 residues. CDR1 is DFQATT and CDR2 is SNEGSKA in the germline V gene (reference sequence). CDR3 amino acids: CSAHTGTSNTGELFF. DNA of the CDR3: TGCAGTGCCCATACCGGGACATCGAACACCGGGGAGCTGTTTTTT.

This clonotype was picked up a small number of times. This chain connects TRBV27 to TRBJ2-5, with a weak D call TRBD1 (7 bases). V was shortened by 5 bases and J by 3 bases, with 10 bases between the two germline ends. In germline, CDR1 is MNHEY, CDR2 SMNVEV (reference sequence). CDR3 length: 13 residues. CDR3 amino acids: CASSTRGEETQYF. In nucleotides, the CDR3 is TGTGCCAGCAGTACCAGGGGGGAAGAGACCCAGTACTTC.

The chain carries TRBV25-1 and TRBJ2-7, with 11 bases fitting TRBD1. CDR1 is MGHDK and CDR2 is SYGVNS in the germline V gene. The CDR3 consists of 13 residues. Trimming removed 8 bases from V and 3 bases from J; junction bases left unmatched: 3. CDR3 amino acids: CASGGQGVYEQYF. DNA of the CDR3: TGTGCCAGCGGGGGACAGGGGGTCTACGAGCAGTACTTC.

The chain is built from TRBV10-3 and TRBJ2-3, with D unresolved. Germline CDR1 reads ENHRY; CDR2 reads SYGVKD. The CDR3 length is 12 residues. Trimming removed 4 bases from V and 2 bases from J, with 4 bases in between. CDR3 protein: CAISAATDTQYF. The CDR3 DNA is TGTGCCATCAGTGCGGCCACAGATACGCAGTATTTT.

The table lists this clonotype with a few counts. The V call is TRBV18, the J call TRBJ2-3; D may be TRBD1 (5 bases). CDR1 KGHSH and CDR2 LQKENI come from the germline V gene. V was cut by 3 bases and J by 1 base, with 14 bases left in between. The CDR3 has 16 amino acids. Here the CDR3 DNA reads TGTGCCAGCTCACCGGGTAGGGGCCGCGGCACAGATACGCAGTATTTT. This sequence encodes CASSPGRGRGTDTQYF.